These 17 T cell receptor beta chains came from one sample sequenced in a study of blood T cell repertoires in COVID-19. Measured with immunoSEQ multiplex PCR; TCRdb has only the in-frame clones, and not every one. The sample has 95,000 to 110,000 clones, approximately 89% seen once. The sequenced sample consisted of peripheral blood. The receptors here all came from an elderly woman in a cohort sampled during active COVID-19.

This chain joins TRBV6-5 and TRBJ2-5, with 12 bases identical to TRBD2. Germline trimming cut 2 bases from V and 4 bases from J; bases unmatched to any gene: 5. Germline lookup yields CDR1 MNHEY and CDR2 SVGAGI. This CDR3 spans 16 amino acids. The CDR3 coding sequence is TGTGCCAGCAGTTACGCTAGCGGGAGGGTGACAGAGACCCAGTACTTC. This encodes CASSYASGRVTETQYF.

There are a few counts of this clone. V gene TRBV12-5 combines with J gene TRBJ1-2; no firm D call. The CDR3 length is 14 residues. Trimming removed 1 base at V and 0 bases at J, with 6 bases between. CDR1 is LGHNT and CDR2 is FRNRAP in the germline V gene. The CDR3 DNA is TGTGCTAGTGGTTTGGAGGCGGCTAACTATGGCTACACCTTC. This codes for CASGLEAANYGYTF.

This clone appeared a few times. The rearrangement uses TRBV27 and TRBJ1-6, with D perhaps TRBD1 (6 bases). Germline CDR1 is MNHEY and CDR2 is SMNVEV (reference sequence). CDR3 length equals 13 residues. V was shortened by 5 bases and J by 10 bases, with 12 bases between the two germline ends. In DNA form, the CDR3 reads TGTGCCAGCAGTCCAGGGGTAAAGTCACCCCTCCACTTT. Its translation: CASSPGVKSPLHF.

This clone was seen only once. The rearrangement joins TRBV19 to TRBJ2-5; TRBD2 agrees at 8 bases. The CDR3 totals 15 residues. CDR1 is LNHDA, CDR2 SQIVND, per germline (reference sequence). Losses at the gene ends were 5 bases for V and 6 bases for J; bases not matched to a gene: 11. DNA of the CDR3: TGTGCCAGTAGTGTCGGGGGGGCCGGTCGTAAGACCCAGTACTTC. This encodes CASSVGGAGRKTQYF. The complete variable domain, with remaining parts taken from reference TRBV19 and TRBJ2-5, reads DGGITQSPKYLFRKEGQNVTLSCEQNLNHDAMYWYRQDPGQGLRLIYYSQIVNDFQKGDIAEGYSVSREKKESFPLTVTSAQKNPTAFYLCASSVGGAGRKTQYFGPGTRLLVL.

V gene TRBV18 combines with J gene TRBJ2-7, with a possible D match to TRBD1 (6 bases). CDR3 length: 14 amino acids. Looked up from germline, CDR1 is KGHSH and CDR2 is LQKENI. Trimming pared 2 bases from V and 5 bases from J, leaving 13 bases between. CDR3 nucleotides: TGTGCCAGCTCACCAGGGACACCACCCGACGAGCAGTACTTC. Encoded protein: CASSPGTPPDEQYF.

The chain joins TRBV20-1 to TRBJ2-1; D may be TRBD2 (6 bases). V gave up 3 bases and J gave up 1 base, with 13 bases separating them. Germline V CDR1 and CDR2: DFQATT, SNEGSKA (reference sequence). The CDR3 spans 15 residues. This CDR3 is CSASPGTQSYNEQFF. The CDR3 DNA sequence: TGCAGTGCTAGTCCCGGGACTCAGTCCTACAATGAGCAGTTCTTC.

The rearrangement links TRBV7-9 to TRBJ2-3; D call uncertain. This CDR3 comprises 12 residues. V shed 8 bases and J shed 2 bases, with 8 bases lying between them. The germline gives CDR1 SEHNR, CDR2 FQNEAQ (reference sequence). The CDR3, as DNA: TGTGCCAGCGGAGTGACCACAGATACGCAGTATTTT. This encodes CASGVTTDTQYF.

J is TRBJ2-1 and V is TRBV21-1; TRBD2 is taken as the D call from the table, unchecked against the DNA. TRBV21-1 is a listed pseudogene. This CDR3 is 14 amino acids long. As DNA, the CDR3 is TGTGCCAGCCCCCTGGGGACTAGATACAATGAGCAGTTCTTC. Its protein is CASPLGTRYNEQFF.

V and J are TRBV10-2 and TRBJ2-2; 10 nucleotides agree with TRBD2. This CDR3 is 14 amino acids long. V lost 7 bases, J lost 6 bases, and 5 bases stayed unmatched. CDR1 and CDR2 (germline): WSHSY, SAAADI. CDR3 protein: CASMKRGGPGELFF. The CDR3 DNA is TGCGCCAGCATGAAGCGGGGGGGCCCCGGGGAGCTGTTTTTT.

V is TRBV6-6 and J is TRBJ1-2, with 7 bases matching TRBD1. Germline V CDR1 and CDR2: MNHNY, SVGAGI (reference sequence). With V trimmed by 8 bases and J by 2 bases, 5 bases remained unmatched. CDR3 size: 13 residues. CDR3 residues: CASLPGQNYGYTF. As DNA, the CDR3 is TGTGCCAGCCTACCGGGACAGAACTATGGCTACACCTTC.

The genes are TRBV7-2 and TRBJ1-2; 8 bases are shared with TRBD1. There are 15 residues in the CDR3. Trimming took 5 bases from V and 6 from J; bases not matched to a gene: 11. Germline CDR1 SGHTA, CDR2 FQGNSA. CDR3 loop: CASSQTLGQANGYTF. In DNA, the CDR3 is TGTGCCAGCAGCCAAACCCTGGGACAGGCGAATGGCTACACCTTC.

This chain uses TRBV5-1 with TRBJ1-6, with unresolved D. Germline assignment: CDR1 SGHRS and CDR2 YFSETQ. V lost 0 bases and J lost 7, with 8 bases in between. The CDR3 loop spans 14 amino acids. The DNA of the CDR3 is TGCGCCAGCAGCTTGGACACAGAAAATTCACCCCTCCACTTT. This codes for CASSLDTENSPLHF.

This clone occurred once. The V gene is TRBV18, the J gene TRBJ2-1, with D perhaps TRBD1 (5 bases). V was cut by 3 bases and J by 10 bases, with 13 bases left in between. Germline V gene sequence: CDR1 KGHSH, CDR2 LQKENI. The CDR3 is 13 residues long. Here the CDR3 DNA reads TGTGCCAGCTCACCTGGCAGGGTAGGCGAGCAGTTCTTC. Translating gives CASSPGRVGEQFF.

This clone was counted a few times. This rearrangement joins TRBV28 to TRBJ2-1, with 7 bases that match TRBD2. V lost 1 base to trimming and J lost 5 bases; unmatched junction nucleotides: 14. The CDR3 contains 18 residues. CDR1 and CDR2 (germline): MDHEN, SYDVKM. The CDR3: CASSLSPLALKGNNEQFF. The DNA for the CDR3 is TGTGCCAGCAGTTTATCCCCACTAGCGCTTAAGGGGAACAATGAGCAGTTCTTC.

At least ten counts were recorded for this clone. The chain's CDR3 is CASSSPDREGSPLHF. The CDR3, as DNA: TGTGCCAGCAGTTCGCCAGACAGGGAAGGTTCACCCCTCCACTTT. The chain employs TRBV6-6 and TRBJ1-6; 7 bases fit TRBD1. Unmatched junction bases numbered 9, after V lost 4 bases and J lost 9 bases. The CDR3 has 15 residues. The germline CDR1 and CDR2 sequences are MNHNY and SVGAGI (reference sequence).

The rearrangement joins TRBV3-1 (or the pseudogene TRBV3-2) to TRBJ2-3, with D uncertain. This CDR3 comprises 12 residues. Trimming took 5 bases from V and 7 from J, leaving 10 bases between them. Germline V gene sequence: CDR1 LGHDT, CDR2 YNNKEL (reference sequence). CDR3: CASSSELYTQYF. CDR3 nucleotide sequence: TGTGCCAGCAGCAGCGAGTTGTATACGCAGTATTTT.

The gene calls are TRBV6-5 and TRBJ2-7; TRBD2 aligns across 8 bases. CDR3 length equals 16 residues. The J segment lost 5 bases and the V segment lost 0 bases, leaving 9 bases of the junction unmatched. Germline V gene data show CDR1 as MNHEY and CDR2 as SVGAGI. DNA for the CDR3: TGTGCCAGCAGTTACTCGAGCGGGGGCGGGTTGAACGAGCAGTACTTC. Its protein is CASSYSSGGGLNEQYF.